The clone carrying this T cell receptor beta chain turned up a few times. The antigen remains unidentified. Trimming removed 5 bases from V and 8 bases from J, with 7 bases in between. The CDR3 covers 11 residues. The germline V gene encodes CDR1 LNHDA and CDR2 SQIVND (reference sequence). This sample is drawn from a study of T cell clones after liver transplantation. Across the study: Post-transplant blood was tracked for graft-donor-reactive T cell clones identified in a pre-transplant mixed lymphocyte reaction.

This table comes from immunoSEQ multiplex PCR, and its TCRdb copy is limited to in-frame clones, with some not included. The sample holds almost 3,000 clones, under 25% seen once. Alloreactive TCRbeta sequences came from sequencing proliferating CFSE-low cells in the MLR. The receptor was isolated from a human patient who received a liver transplant. T cells may partly derive from the graft donor. The V and J genes are TRBV19 and TRBJ2-1; D gene ambiguous. The sequenced sample consisted of CD4+ T cells from PBMCs cultured with third-party cells. The CDR3: CASSLWDEQFF. The CDR3 DNA is TGTGCCAGTAGTCTATGGGATGAGCAGTTCTTC.